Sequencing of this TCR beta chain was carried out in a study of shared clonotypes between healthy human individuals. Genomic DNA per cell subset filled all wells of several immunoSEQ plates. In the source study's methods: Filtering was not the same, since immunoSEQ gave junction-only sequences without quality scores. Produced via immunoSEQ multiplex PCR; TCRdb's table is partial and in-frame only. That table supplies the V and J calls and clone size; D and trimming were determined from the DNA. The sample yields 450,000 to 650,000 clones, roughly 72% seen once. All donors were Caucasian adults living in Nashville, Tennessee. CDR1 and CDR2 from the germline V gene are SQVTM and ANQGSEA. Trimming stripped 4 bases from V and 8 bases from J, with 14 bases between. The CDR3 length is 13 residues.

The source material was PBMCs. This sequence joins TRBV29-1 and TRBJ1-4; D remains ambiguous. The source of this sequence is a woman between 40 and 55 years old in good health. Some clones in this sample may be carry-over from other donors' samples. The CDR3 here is CSVGGGGGEKLFF. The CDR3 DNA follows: TGCAGCGTTGGCGGAGGAGGCGGCGAAAAACTGTTTTTT.